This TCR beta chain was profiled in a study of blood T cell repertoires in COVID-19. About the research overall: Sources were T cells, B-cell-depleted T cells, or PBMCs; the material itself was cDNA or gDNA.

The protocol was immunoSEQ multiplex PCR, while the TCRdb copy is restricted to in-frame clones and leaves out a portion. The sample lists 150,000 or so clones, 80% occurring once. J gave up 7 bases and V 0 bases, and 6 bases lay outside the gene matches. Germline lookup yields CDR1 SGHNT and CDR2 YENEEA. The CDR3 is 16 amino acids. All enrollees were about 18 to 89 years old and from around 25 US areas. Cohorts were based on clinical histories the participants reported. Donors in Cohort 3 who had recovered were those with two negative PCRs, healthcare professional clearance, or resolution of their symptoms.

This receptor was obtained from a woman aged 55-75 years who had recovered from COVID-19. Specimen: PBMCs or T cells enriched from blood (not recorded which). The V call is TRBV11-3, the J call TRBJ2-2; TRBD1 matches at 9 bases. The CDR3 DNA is TGTGCCAGCAGCTTAGAAGGGACAGGGAAATTCGGGGAGCTGTTTTTT. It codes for CASSLEGTGKFGELFF. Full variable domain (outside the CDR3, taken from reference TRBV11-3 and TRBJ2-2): EAGVVQSPRYKIIEKKQPVAFWCNPISGHNTLYWYLQNLGQGPELLIRYENEEAVDDSQLPKDRFSAERLKGVDSTLKIQPAELGDSAVYLCASSLEGTGKFGELFFGEGSRLTVL.